This TCR beta chain was documented in a study of shared clonotypes between healthy human individuals. The assay was immunoSEQ multiplex PCR, and TCRdb's table has in-frame clones only and misses some. The table records 2 million to 2.5 million clones, 93% of them present only once. Notes on this clone: The identical CDR3 is also encoded by other nucleotide sequences in the sample.

The junction had 4 bases not matched to a gene; V was cut back by 5 bases and J by 3 bases. Looked up from germline, CDR1 is MDHEN and CDR2 is SYDVKM. This CDR3 spans 14 amino acids. The source of this sequence is a man between 18 and 29 years old in good health. Some clones in this sample may be carry-over from other donors' samples. The chain uses TRBV28 and TRBJ2-7; the match to TRBD2 covers 10 bases. Sequences were obtained from naive CD4+ T cells from PBMCs. Subset given: CD45RA+ positively selected. The CDR3 here is CASSPPSGSYEQYF. Here the CDR3 DNA reads TGTGCCAGCAGTCCCCCTAGCGGGAGCTACGAGCAGTACTTC. Drawing the rest from reference TRBV28 and TRBJ2-7, the complete variable domain is DVKVTQSSRYLVKRTGEKVFLECVQDMDHENMFWYRQDPGLGLRLIYFSYDVKMKEKGDIPEGYSVSREKKERFSLILESASTNQTSMYLCASSPPSGSYEQYFGPGTRLTVT.